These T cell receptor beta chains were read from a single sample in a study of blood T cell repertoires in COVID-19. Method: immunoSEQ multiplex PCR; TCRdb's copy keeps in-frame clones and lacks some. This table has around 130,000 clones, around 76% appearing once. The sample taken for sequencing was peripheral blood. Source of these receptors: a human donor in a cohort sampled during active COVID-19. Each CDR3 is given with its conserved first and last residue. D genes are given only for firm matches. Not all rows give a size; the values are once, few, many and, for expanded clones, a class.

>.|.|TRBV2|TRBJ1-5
TGTGCCAGCAGTGCACAGACGAGCAATCAGCCCCAGCATTTT
CASSAQTSNQPQHF
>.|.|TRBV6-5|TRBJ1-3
TGTGCCACCCTGGCGGACACCATATATTTT
CATLADTIYF
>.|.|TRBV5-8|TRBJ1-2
TGTGCCAGCAGCTCTCTCCCCGCGTATGGCTACACCTTC
CASSSLPAYGYTF
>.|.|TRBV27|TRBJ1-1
TGTGCCAGCAGTTTTAGTAGAGGGTTTGGAGCTTTCTTT
CASSFSRGFGAFF
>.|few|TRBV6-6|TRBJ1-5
TGTGCCAGCAGCCCAATAGCGATATCCTCGGGCCGCCAGCATTTT
CASSPIAISSGRQHF
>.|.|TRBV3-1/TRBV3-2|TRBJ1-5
TGTGCCAGCAGCCAACAGGTCAATCAGCCCCAGCATTTT
CASSQQVNQPQHF
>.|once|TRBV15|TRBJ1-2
TGTGCCACCAGCAGAGATGTGGGGGGAACAGGTTCCTATGGCTACACCTTC
CATSRDVGGTGSYGYTF
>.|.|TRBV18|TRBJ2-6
TGTGCCAGCTCACCACCGGGGACACTTGGGGCCAACGTCCTGACTTTC
CASSPPGTLGANVLTF
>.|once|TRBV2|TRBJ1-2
TGTGCCAGCAGGTCTGCGGGACGCGGGGGGGATGGCTACACCTTC
CASRSAGRGGDGYTF
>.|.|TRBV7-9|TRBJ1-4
TGTGCCAGCAGCCCATGGCCCAGGGGAGCGGATGAAAAACTGTTTTTT
CASSPWPRGADEKLFF
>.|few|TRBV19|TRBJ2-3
TGTGCCAGTAGTTTAAGCTCTAGGGATACGCAGTATTTT
CASSLSSRDTQYF
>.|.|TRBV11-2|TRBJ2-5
TGTGCCAGCTCCTCCTCTAAAGGGGGAGTGGGAAAGACCCAGTACTTC
CASSSSKGGVGKTQYF
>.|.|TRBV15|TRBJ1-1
TGTGCCACCAGCAGAGATCGGGGACAGAACACTGAAGCTTTCTTT
CATSRDRGQNTEAFF
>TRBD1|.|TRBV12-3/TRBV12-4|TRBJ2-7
TGTGCCAGCAGTTTAGGGGACAGGGCGATCTTC
CASSLGDRAIF
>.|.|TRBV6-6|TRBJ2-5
TGTGCCAGCAGTTACTCCGGCAGGACAACCCAAGAGACCCAGTACTTC
CASSYSGRTTQETQYF
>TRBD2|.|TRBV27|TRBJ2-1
TGTGCCAGCAGTGCCCGACTAGCGGGGGGAGGAGATGAGCAGTTCTTC
CASSARLAGGGDEQFF
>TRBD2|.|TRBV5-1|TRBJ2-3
TGCGCCAGCAGCTTTAGCGGGGGGGCAAGGGATACGCAGTATTTT
CASSFSGGARDTQYF
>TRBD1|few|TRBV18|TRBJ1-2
TGTGCCAGCTCACCGGGACAGTATACCTATGGCTACACCTTC
CASSPGQYTYGYTF
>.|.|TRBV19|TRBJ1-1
TGTGCCAGTAGTATAGAGTCAGGGTGGACTGAAGCTTTCTTT
CASSIESGWTEAFF
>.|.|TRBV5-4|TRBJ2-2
TGTGCCAGCAGCTTTGTCAGGGACACCGGGGAGCTGTTTTTT
CASSFVRDTGELFF
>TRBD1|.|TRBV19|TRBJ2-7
TGTGCCAGTAGTCCCTCCTCCGGGACAGGAGCTATCGAGCAGTACTTC
CASSPSSGTGAIEQYF
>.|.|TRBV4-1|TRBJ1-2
TGCGCCAGCAGCCAAGAAGCATGGGGCTACACCTTC
CASSQEAWGYTF
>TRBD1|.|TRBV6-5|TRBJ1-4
TGTGCCAGCAGTAACCCGGGACAGGGGAGTGAAAAACTGTTTTTT
CASSNPGQGSEKLFF
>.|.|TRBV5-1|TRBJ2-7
TGCGCCAGCAGCTTGGATTTCCGGCAGGGTGGGAACGAGCAGTACTTC
CASSLDFRQGGNEQYF
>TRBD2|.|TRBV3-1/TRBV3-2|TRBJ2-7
TGTGCCAGCAGCCAAGACCTTCTAGCGGGGGTCTCCTACGAGCAGTACTTC
CASSQDLLAGVSYEQYF
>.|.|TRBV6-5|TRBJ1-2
TGTGCCAGCAGACAAACTAACTATGGCTACACCTTC
CASRQTNYGYTF
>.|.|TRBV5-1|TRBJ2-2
TGCGCCAGCAGCTTGTTTTTTCAGGGCCCGAACACCGGGGAGCTGTTTTTT
CASSLFFQGPNTGELFF
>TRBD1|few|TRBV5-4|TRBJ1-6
TGTGCCAGCAGCCCGGACAGGGGGATACATAATTCACCCCTCCACTTT
CASSPDRGIHNSPLHF
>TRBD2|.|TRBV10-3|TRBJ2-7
TGTGCCATCAGCTGGACTAGCGGGGGATTCTACGAGCAGTACTTC
CAISWTSGGFYEQYF